These T cell receptor beta chains were read from a single sample in a study of T cell clones after liver transplantation. TCRdb's table, derived via immunoSEQ multiplex PCR, lists solely in-frame clones and lacks some. The sample yields tens of thousands of clones, roughly three quarters seen once. The input for sequencing was CD4+ T cells from blood, taken at the 22-month timepoint. These receptors all stem from a human patient who received a liver transplant. Some of the T cells might come from the graft donor. CDR3s leave out the opening cysteine and the closing phenylalanine or tryptophan. The D gene is left open where the match is weak. Some rows have no size entry. The others give once, few or many, or a class for an expanded clone.

len: 11; abundance: -; d_gene: -; v_gene: TRBV2; CDR3aa: ASMNSGANVLT
len: 16; abundance: -; d_gene: TRBD1; v_gene: TRBV4-2; CDR3aa: ASRGNRDRFATNEKLF
len: 13; abundance: -; d_gene: TRBD2; v_gene: TRBV2; CDR3aa: ASTKRGTLSYEQY
len: 12; abundance: -; d_gene: TRBD1; v_gene: TRBV2; CDR3aa: ASGGTGNTYEQY
len: 12; abundance: few; d_gene: TRBD1; v_gene: TRBV6-5; CDR3aa: ASRLSDREYGYT
len: 15; abundance: -; d_gene: -; v_gene: TRBV15; CDR3aa: ATSRLQQVFAYNEQF
len: 10; abundance: -; d_gene: -; v_gene: TRBV5-1; CDR3aa: ASSSTGRPQH
len: 13; abundance: -; d_gene: -; v_gene: TRBV5-6; CDR3aa: ASSFVTGTAYGYT
len: 12; abundance: -; d_gene: TRBD1; v_gene: TRBV9; CDR3aa: ASSPLDRDYGYT
len: 14; abundance: -; d_gene: TRBD1; v_gene: TRBV7-9; CDR3aa: ASSLRRGGANTEAF
len: 13; abundance: -; d_gene: TRBD1; v_gene: TRBV5-5; CDR3aa: ASSLTGTGHNEQF
len: 12; abundance: -; d_gene: -; v_gene: TRBV6-1; CDR3aa: ASSESPGKGEQY
len: 11; abundance: -; d_gene: TRBD1; v_gene: TRBV19; CDR3aa: ASSPDRDQPQH
len: 12; abundance: -; d_gene: -; v_gene: TRBV7-8; CDR3aa: ASSPRDSSYGYT
len: 11; abundance: few; d_gene: -; v_gene: TRBV6-1; CDR3aa: ASSSGPQETQY
len: 12; abundance: -; d_gene: TRBD1; v_gene: TRBV30; CDR3aa: AWGTGGRGNTIY
len: 11; abundance: -; d_gene: -; v_gene: TRBV10-1; CDR3aa: ASSGDYTGELF
len: 13; abundance: -; d_gene: TRBD2; v_gene: TRBV29-1; CDR3aa: SVELSGGRGDTQY
len: 13; abundance: -; d_gene: -; v_gene: TRBV19; CDR3aa: ASSSGRVGAGELF
len: 12; abundance: -; d_gene: -; v_gene: TRBV5-5; CDR3aa: ASSSAASNSPLH
len: 12; abundance: -; d_gene: -; v_gene: TRBV29-1; CDR3aa: SVEEGSVGETQY
len: 13; abundance: -; d_gene: TRBD1; v_gene: TRBV11-2; CDR3aa: ASREQGAKTGELF
len: 12; abundance: once; d_gene: -; v_gene: TRBV19; CDR3aa: ATKYSLGNYEQY
len: 11; abundance: medium-sized; d_gene: TRBD1; v_gene: TRBV6-5; CDR3aa: ASRGQQDQPQH
len: 12; abundance: -; d_gene: TRBD2; v_gene: TRBV6-5; CDR3aa: ASRAFSGGYEQY
len: 13; abundance: -; d_gene: -; v_gene: TRBV28; CDR3aa: ASSPPGGLDTEAF
len: 14; abundance: -; d_gene: -; v_gene: TRBV4-1; CDR3aa: ASREGGGPLYNEQF
len: 15; abundance: -; d_gene: -; v_gene: TRBV4-2; CDR3aa: ASSRIPGTSEDYGYT
len: 13; abundance: -; d_gene: -; v_gene: TRBV11-2; CDR3aa: ASGAQGLLNDEQY
len: 11; abundance: -; d_gene: -; v_gene: TRBV7-9; CDR3aa: ASSLEGQHKAF
len: 14; abundance: -; d_gene: TRBD1; v_gene: TRBV7-2; CDR3aa: ASSPTGAFSGNTIY
len: 11; abundance: -; d_gene: -; v_gene: TRBV7-2; CDR3aa: ASSQFGGGEAF
len: 15; abundance: -; d_gene: -; v_gene: TRBV2; CDR3aa: ASRPGSGVGAKNIQY
len: 12; abundance: few; d_gene: -; v_gene: TRBV30; CDR3aa: AWTSLITTDTQY
len: 11; abundance: -; d_gene: -; v_gene: TRBV2; CDR3aa: ASTTDRDTEAF
len: 11; abundance: -; d_gene: -; v_gene: TRBV5-1; CDR3aa: ASSRRVDGELF
len: 12; abundance: -; d_gene: -; v_gene: TRBV14; CDR3aa: ASKGVMNTGELF
len: 10; abundance: few; d_gene: -; v_gene: TRBV21-1; CDR3aa: ASSKLPGPMT
len: 12; abundance: few; d_gene: -; v_gene: TRBV19; CDR3aa: ASSRGSYNSPLH
len: 13; abundance: -; d_gene: -; v_gene: TRBV9; CDR3aa: ASSPRITSGNTIY
len: 13; abundance: -; d_gene: -; v_gene: TRBV7-8; CDR3aa: ASSYGGPFNSPLH
len: 13; abundance: -; d_gene: -; v_gene: TRBV6-5; CDR3aa: ASSPQWTTNTEAF
len: 10; abundance: -; d_gene: -; v_gene: TRBV9; CDR3aa: ASSLRTDTQY
len: 14; abundance: -; d_gene: -; v_gene: TRBV7-3; CDR3aa: ASSSNRGGSTDTQY
len: 13; abundance: few; d_gene: -; v_gene: TRBV5-1; CDR3aa: ASSPGGIGPHEQY